This TCR beta chain stems from a study of breast tumors, draining lymph nodes, adjacent tissues. Study-level results: The data were judged consistent with most tumor T cells coming from lymph node and expanding in tumor. Tumor repertoires ranked between lymph nodes and nontumor tissue in diversity, with V and J gene preferences. Data only fit, rather than demonstrated, lymph node origin of most tumor T cells.

Using its own MiXCR run on the multiplex PCR reads, TCRdb lists one record per CDR3 protein. The sample has fewer than 200,000 distinct CDR3 sequences, approximately 33% seen once. A word on this clonotype: Antigen specificity is unknown.

CDR1 SGHRS and CDR2 YFSETQ come from the germline V gene. Between the trimmed V and J ends, which lost 4 bases and 4 bases, there was a span of 9 bases. The CDR3 length is 14 residues. Axillary draining lymph nodes of breast cancer patients supplied the node samples. The rearrangement links TRBV5-1 to TRBJ2-6, with TRBD1 as a possible D gene (5 bases). The sequence was obtained from a female donor with breast cancer. Some clones in this sample may be carry-over from other donors' samples. The sample was axillary lymph node tissue. In nucleotides, the CDR3 is TGCGCCAGCAGCACGCGGACAGGGGCCAACGTCCTGACTTTC. Translation: CASSTRTGANVLTF.